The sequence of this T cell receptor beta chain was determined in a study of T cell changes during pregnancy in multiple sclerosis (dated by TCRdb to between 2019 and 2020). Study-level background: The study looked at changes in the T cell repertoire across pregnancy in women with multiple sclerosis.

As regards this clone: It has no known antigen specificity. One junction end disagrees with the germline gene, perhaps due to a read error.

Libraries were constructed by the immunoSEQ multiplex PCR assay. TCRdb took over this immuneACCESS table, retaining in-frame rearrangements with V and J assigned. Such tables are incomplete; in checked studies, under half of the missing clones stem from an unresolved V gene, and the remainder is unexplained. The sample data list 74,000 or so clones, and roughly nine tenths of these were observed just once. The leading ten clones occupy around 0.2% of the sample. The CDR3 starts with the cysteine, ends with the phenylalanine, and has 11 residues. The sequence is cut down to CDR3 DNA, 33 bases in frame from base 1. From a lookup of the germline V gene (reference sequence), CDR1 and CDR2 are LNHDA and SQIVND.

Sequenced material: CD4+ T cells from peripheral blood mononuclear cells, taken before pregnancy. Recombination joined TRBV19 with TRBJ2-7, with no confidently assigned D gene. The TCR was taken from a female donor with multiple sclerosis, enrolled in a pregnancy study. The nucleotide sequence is TGTGCCAGTAGTATATCCTCCGAGCAGTACTTC. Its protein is CASSISSEQYF. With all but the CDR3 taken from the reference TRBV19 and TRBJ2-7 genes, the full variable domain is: DGGITQSPKYLFRKEGQNVTLSCEQNLNHDAMYWYRQDPGQGLRLIYYSQIVNDFQKGDIAEGYSVSREKKESFPLTVTSAQKNPTAFYLCASSISSEQYFGPGTRLTVT.